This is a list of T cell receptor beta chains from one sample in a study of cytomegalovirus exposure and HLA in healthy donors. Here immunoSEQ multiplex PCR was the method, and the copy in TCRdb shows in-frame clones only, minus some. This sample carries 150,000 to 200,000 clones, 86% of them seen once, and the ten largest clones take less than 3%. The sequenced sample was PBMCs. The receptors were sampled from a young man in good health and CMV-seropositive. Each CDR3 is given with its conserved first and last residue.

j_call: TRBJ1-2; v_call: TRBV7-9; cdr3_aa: CASSDDRDGYTF
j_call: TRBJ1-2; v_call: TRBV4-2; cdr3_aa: CASSHTKGRLDSYGYTF
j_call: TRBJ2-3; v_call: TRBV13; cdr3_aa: CASSLYPSGRSGDTQYF
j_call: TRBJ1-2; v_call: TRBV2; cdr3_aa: CASTLNGEGGYTF
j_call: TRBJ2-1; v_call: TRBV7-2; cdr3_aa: CASSSPTFRGGEQFF
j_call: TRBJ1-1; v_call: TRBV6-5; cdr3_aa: CASSFTENTEAFF
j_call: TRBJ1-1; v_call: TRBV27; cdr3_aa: CASSSGQTRNTEAFF
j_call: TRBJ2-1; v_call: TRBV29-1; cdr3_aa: CSAPMGLAGAGPYNEQFF
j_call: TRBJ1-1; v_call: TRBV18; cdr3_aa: CASSPQTGLESEAFF
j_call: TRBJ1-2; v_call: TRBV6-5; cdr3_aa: CASGRDKNYGYTF
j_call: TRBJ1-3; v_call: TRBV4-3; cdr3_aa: CASSPSQGGNTIYF
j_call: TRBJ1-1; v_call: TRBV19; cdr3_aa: CASSILGARTEAFF
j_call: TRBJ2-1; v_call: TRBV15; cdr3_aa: CATKNGDRATNEQFF
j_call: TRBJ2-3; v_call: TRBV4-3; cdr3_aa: CASSQDGLAGTGDTQYF
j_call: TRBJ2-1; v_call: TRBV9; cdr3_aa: CASSVALASGGPYNEQFF
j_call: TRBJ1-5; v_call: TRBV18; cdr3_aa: CASSPRTGEQPQHF
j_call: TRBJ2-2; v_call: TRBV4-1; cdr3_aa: CASSFTGGELFF
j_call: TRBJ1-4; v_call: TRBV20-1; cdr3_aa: CSARVREKLFF
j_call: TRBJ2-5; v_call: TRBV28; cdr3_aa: CASSYTGQGVETQYF
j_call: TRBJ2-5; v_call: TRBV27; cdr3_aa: CASSPRFVGGETQYF
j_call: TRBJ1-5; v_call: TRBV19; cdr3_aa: CASSIDQGRINQPQHF
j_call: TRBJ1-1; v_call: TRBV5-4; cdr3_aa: CASSSASGNTEAFF
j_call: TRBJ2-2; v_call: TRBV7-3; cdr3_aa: CASSPQLVTTGELFF
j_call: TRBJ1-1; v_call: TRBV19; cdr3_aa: CASIGRGSGNTEAFF
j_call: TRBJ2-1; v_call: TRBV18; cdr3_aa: CASSPAGLYNEQFF
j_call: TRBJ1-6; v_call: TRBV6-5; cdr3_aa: CASSLGQGGGSPLHF
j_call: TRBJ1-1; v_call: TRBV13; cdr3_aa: CASSSGQTEAFF
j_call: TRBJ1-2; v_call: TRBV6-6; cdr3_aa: CASSDAGPRYGYTF